A single sample is the source of the 3 T cell receptor beta chains below, sequenced in a study of blood T cell repertoires in COVID-19 (dated by TCRdb to 2019 to 2021). The library was prepared using the immunoSEQ multiplex PCR assay. Sourced from immuneACCESS, this table was stored by TCRdb with only in-frame sequences that have V and J called. A share of the clones is absent; for the studies checked, an unresolved V gene accounts for under half, and the remainder has no known explanation. Present in this sample are some 260,000 clones, approximately 88% of which were seen just once. The biggest ten clones account for roughly 6% of the sample. The sequenced material came from peripheral blood. The origin of the receptors is a woman in her thirties with COVID-19, enrolled during active disease.

In the case of this clone: The germline gene is not matched at one end of the junction; a read error may be the cause. The chain combines TRBV7-7 with TRBJ2-5; D call uncertain. The germline gives CDR1 SSHAT, CDR2 FNYEAQ (reference sequence). The CDR3 spans 13 residues. The CDR3 DNA reads as TGTGCTAGCAGCTCAGAGGCCCGGGAGACCCAGTACTTC. Protein product: CASSSEARETQYF. The full variable domain, its missing parts supplied by reference TRBV7-7 and TRBJ2-5, is GAGVSQSPRYKVTKRGQDVTLRCDPISSHATLYWYQQALGQGPEFLTYFNYEAQPDKSGLPSDRFSAERPEGSISTLTIQRTEQRDSAMYRCASSSEARETQYFGPGTRLLVL.

The rearrangement joins TRBV11-2 to TRBJ2-3; 8 positions match TRBD1. The CDR3 has 14 amino acids. The trim removed 7 bases at V and 5 bases at J, leaving 8 bases unmatched. Germline lookup yields CDR1 SGHAT and CDR2 FQNNGV. CDR3 in DNA: TGTGCCAGCACCGGACAGGGAAGTCAAGATACGCAGTATTTT. Its protein product is CASTGQGSQDTQYF.

The V call is TRBV13, the J call TRBJ2-2, with a weak D call TRBD1 (5 bases). Germline assignment: CDR1 PRHDT and CDR2 FYEKMQ (reference sequence). The CDR3 is 14 residues long. V lost 4 bases and J 6 bases, leaving 12 bases between the germline ends. CDR3 amino acids: CASSSYRGAGELFF. The DNA of the CDR3 is TGTGCCAGCAGCTCATATAGGGGCGCCGGGGAGCTGTTTTTT.